The clone carrying this TCR beta chain was seen only a few times. The antigen is unknown. This record comes from a study of a mutant IDH1 vaccine in newly diagnosed glioma. Some clones are missing from TCRdb's copy, which holds only in-frame ones; the method was immunoSEQ multiplex PCR. This table holds about 55,000 clones, around 80% found once. As to time point: week 23, last vaccination. Every vaccine dose comprised 300 ug of mutant IDH1 20-mer peptide plus topical imiquimod. This sequence was found in a man between 35 and 55 years old with glioma. Sequenced material: PBMCs, taken from a glioma patient whose treatment included an IDH1 peptide vaccine.

The DNA of the CDR3 is TGTGCCTGGAGGAACACCGGGAGCGAAGCTTTCTTT. Encoded protein: CAWRNTGSEAFF. The chain joins TRBV30 to TRBJ1-1, with unresolved D. With 3 bases removed from V and 8 bases from J, the gap between germline ends came to 13 bases. Germline V gives CDR1 GTSNPN, CDR2 SVGIG (reference sequence). The CDR3 contains 12 residues.